This T cell receptor (beta chain) came from a study of blood T cell repertoires in COVID-19 (dated by TCRdb to the early 2020s). With respect to the entire study: Samples covering the acute and convalescent phases of COVID-19 were provided by collaborators in the United States, Italy and Spain. The material from the prospective study consisted of cDNA or gDNA derived from T cells, B-cell-depleted T cells, or PBMCs. The dataset comprised deeply sampled blood TCRbeta repertoires from subjects exposed to, actively infected with, or recovered from COVID-19. The repertoires were released in a freely available public database meant as a resource for research on the immune response to SARS-CoV-2. The samples were drawn from two sources: the first 160 participants of the ongoing ImmuneRACE study, and over 950 subjects contributed by 6 global collaborators. The sample metadata nearly always contained a de-identified subject ID, COVID-19 status, age in years and sex. HLA class I and class II types, where available, came from metadata supplied by the sample provider rather than from assay-based typing. What the study reported, not specific to this receptor: How much clinical and demographic metadata was included differed by source and by participant, and the metadata was provided uncurated.

In the case of this clone: It has no known antigen specificity. No qualities accompany the bases; no much larger clone lies one base away.

The immunoSEQ Assay, a bias-controlled multiplex PCR, was used to amplify TCRbeta CDR3 regions from genomic DNA. The authors processed their data as follows. Within the assay, amplification of reference gene primers was used to estimate how many nucleated cells each sample contained. Sequence reads were collapsed and filtered to measure the absolute abundance of every unique TCRbeta CDR3 rearrangement. For each sample, productive Simpson clonality was calculated as the square root of Simpson's diversity index over productive rearrangements. What TCRdb holds here is the immuneACCESS table cut down to in-frame rearrangements. Part of the clones is not present; checked against another copy, under half of the missing clones reflect an unresolved V gene, and the others are unexplained. That table supplies the V and J calls and clone size; D and trimming were determined from the DNA. In this sample the table shows about 210,000 clones, 80% to 90% of which occur a single time. The ten biggest clones cover about 2.5% of the sample.

The collaborating institutions used their own protocols to collect whole blood in K2EDTA tubes. Collaborator samples were shipped for TCRbeta analysis as frozen whole blood, isolated PBMCs, or DNA extracted from either sample type. A distance of 14 bases separates the germline ends of V and J, which lose 5 bases and 9 bases respectively. Reading the germline V gene gives CDR1 SGHTA and CDR2 FQGTGA. Including cysteine and phenylalanine, the CDR3 has 14 amino acids. Only CDR3 DNA remains: 42 bases, in frame from the first base. The specimen sequenced was peripheral blood. This clonotype was obtained from a woman aged 40 to 50 with active or convalescent COVID-19. The chain links TRBV7-3 with TRBJ1-6, with the D gene not clear enough to name. The CDR3: CASSNQADGSPLHF. The DNA sequence is given as TGTGCCAGCAGCAACCAGGCTGATGGTTCACCCCTCCACTTT.